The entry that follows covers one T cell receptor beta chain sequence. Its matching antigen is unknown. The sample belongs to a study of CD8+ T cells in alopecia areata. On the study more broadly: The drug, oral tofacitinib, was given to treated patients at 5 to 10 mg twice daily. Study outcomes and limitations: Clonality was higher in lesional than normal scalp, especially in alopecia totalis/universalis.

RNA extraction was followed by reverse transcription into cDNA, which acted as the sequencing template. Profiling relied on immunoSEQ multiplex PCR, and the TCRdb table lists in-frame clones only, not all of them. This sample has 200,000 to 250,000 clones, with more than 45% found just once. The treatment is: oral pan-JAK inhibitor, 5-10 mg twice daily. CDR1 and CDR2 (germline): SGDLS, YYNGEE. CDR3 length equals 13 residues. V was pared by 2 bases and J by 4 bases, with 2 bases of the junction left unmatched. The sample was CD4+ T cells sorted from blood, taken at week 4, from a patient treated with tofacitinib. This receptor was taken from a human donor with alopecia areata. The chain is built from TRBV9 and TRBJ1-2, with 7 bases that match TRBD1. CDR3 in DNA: TGTGCCAGCAGCGTTACAGGGGCCTATGGCTACACCTTC. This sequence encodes CASSVTGAYGYTF. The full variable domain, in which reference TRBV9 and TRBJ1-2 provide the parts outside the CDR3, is DSGVTQTPKHLITATGQRVTLRCSPRSGDLSVYWYQQSLDQGLQFLIQYYNGEERAKGNILERFSAQQFPDLHSELNLSSLELGDSALYFCASSVTGAYGYTFGSGTRLTVV.